One sample yielded the 29 T cell receptor beta chains listed below, sequenced in a study of shared clonotypes between healthy human individuals. Clones were read by immunoSEQ multiplex PCR, and TCRdb kept only the in-frame ones, dropping some. The sample lists approximately 1.5 million clones, 95% to 99% occurring once. Sequencing was carried out using naive CD4+ T cells sorted from blood. Documented subset: CD45RA+ positively selected. These receptor sequences come from a man aged 30 to 45 in good health.

The rearrangement links TRBV27 to TRBJ2-7; D could derive from TRBD1 or TRBD2 (5 bases each). CDR3 length: 16 residues. CDR1 and CDR2 from the germline V gene are MNHEY and SMNVEV (reference sequence). V was trimmed by 6 bases and J by 0 bases, leaving 18 bases between them. The CDR3 coding sequence is TGTGCCAGCAGGGGACGGGCCCCAAGCCCCTCCTACGAGCAGTACTTC. Translating gives CASRGRAPSPSYEQYF.

The chain carries TRBV18 and TRBJ2-5; D is uncertain. This CDR3 is 17 amino acids long. Germline V gene lookup returns CDR1 KGHSH and CDR2 LQKENI. V lost 3 bases and J lost 5, with 22 bases in between. The CDR3 bases are TGTGCCAGCTCACCCAGAGATTTCCCCGGGCCCGGGGAGACCCAGTACTTC. Amino acid sequence: CASSPRDFPGPGETQYF. The full variable domain, in which reference TRBV18 and TRBJ2-5 provide the parts outside the CDR3, is NAGVMQNPRHLVRRRGQEARLRCSPMKGHSHVYWYRQLPEEGLKFMVYLQKENIIDESGMPKERFSAEFPKEGPSILRIQQVVRGDSAAYFCASSPRDFPGPGETQYFGPGTRLLVL.

The rearrangement joins TRBV10-2 to TRBJ2-7, with TRBD2 as a possible D gene (5 bases). In germline, CDR1 is WSHSY, CDR2 SAAADI. CDR3 length: 15 residues. The ends were cut back, 6 bases at V and 3 bases at J, with 18 bases in the middle. The CDR3 spells CASSASHGINYEQYF. Here the CDR3 DNA reads TGCGCCAGCAGCGCCTCACACGGGATCAACTACGAGCAGTACTTC.

This clone was counted a single time. This chain joins TRBV9 and TRBJ1-4; D is unclear. The CDR3 loop spans 13 amino acids. Germline CDR1 and CDR2: SGDLS and YYNGEE. V shed 0 bases and J shed 9 bases, with 9 bases lying between them. CDR3 sequence (DNA): TGTGCCAGCAGCGTAGACGTAGGGCAAAAACTGTTTTTT. Translation: CASSVDVGQKLFF.

The chain is built from TRBV18 and TRBJ1-3; the D is unclear. Germline V gives CDR1 KGHSH, CDR2 LQKENI. With 6 bases removed from V and 0 bases from J, the gap between germline ends came to 18 bases. The CDR3 consists of 17 residues. CDR3 in amino acids: CASSPLGKIISGNTIYF. The CDR3 nucleotides read TGTGCCAGCTCCCCGCTAGGGAAAATAATCTCTGGAAACACCATATATTTT.

The chain joins TRBV7-3 to TRBJ1-1; possible D gene TRBD1, 6 bases. CDR3 length: 14 residues. Between the trimmed V and J ends, which lost 5 bases and 1 base, there was a span of 11 bases. Germline values: CDR1 SGHTA, CDR2 FQGTGA. The CDR3 sequence: CASSLRGTNTEAFF. The DNA of the CDR3 is TGTGCCAGCAGCCTAAGGGGGACGAACACTGAAGCTTTCTTT.

This CDR3 reads CASSLAVTGRSGANVLTF. The CDR3 DNA is TGTGCCAGCAGCTTAGCAGTTACAGGGAGATCTGGGGCCAACGTCCTGACTTTC. V gene TRBV7-2 combines with J gene TRBJ2-6; tentatively, D is TRBD1 (6 bases). Germline V gene lookup returns CDR1 SGHTA and CDR2 FQGNSA. CDR3 length: 18 residues. The ends were cut back, 0 bases at V and 1 base at J, with 13 bases in the middle.

The rearrangement uses TRBV15 and TRBJ1-1; D is possibly TRBD1 (5 bases). This CDR3 spans 14 amino acids. The V end lost 0 bases, the J end lost 3 bases, and 8 bases lay between the germline ends. Germline V gene sequence: CDR1 LNHNV, CDR2 YYDKDF (reference sequence). The CDR3 sequence is CATSRDGRDTEAFF. The CDR3 DNA sequence: TGTGCCACCAGCAGAGATGGCAGGGACACTGAAGCTTTCTTT.

The rearrangement joins TRBV6-6 to TRBJ2-3, with D possibly being TRBD1 (6 bases). The CDR3 totals 13 residues. V was pared by 5 bases and J by 6 bases, with 12 bases between. Germline CDR1 and CDR2: MNHNY and SVGAGI (reference sequence). The CDR3 reads CASSPRTEDTQYF. Written as DNA, the CDR3 is TGTGCCAGCAGTCCTCGGACAGAGGATACGCAGTATTTT.

The V call is TRBV19, the J call TRBJ1-5; D remains unclear. Trimming removed 5 bases from V and 0 bases from J, with 8 bases in between. Germline V gene lookup returns CDR1 LNHDA and CDR2 SQIVND (reference sequence). The CDR3 is 14 amino acids. CDR3 loop: CASSYSVSNQPQHF. CDR3 bases: TGTGCCAGTAGTTATAGCGTTAGCAATCAGCCCCAGCATTTT. The full variable domain, rest sourced from reference TRBV19 and TRBJ1-5, is DGGITQSPKYLFRKEGQNVTLSCEQNLNHDAMYWYRQDPGQGLRLIYYSQIVNDFQKGDIAEGYSVSREKKESFPLTVTSAQKNPTAFYLCASSYSVSNQPQHFGDGTRLSIL.

This clone was observed once. CDR3 in amino acids: CASKVWNLAGIRKEETQYF. CDR3 DNA: TGTGCCAGCAAGGTCTGGAACCTAGCGGGCATACGTAAAGAAGAGACCCAGTACTTC. J is TRBJ2-5 and V is TRBV27, with TRBD2 identical over 8 bases. The CDR3 has 19 residues. Germline V gene lookup returns CDR1 MNHEY and CDR2 SMNVEV (reference sequence). The J segment lost 3 bases and the V segment lost 7 bases, leaving 22 bases of the junction unmatched.

The V and J genes are TRBV28 and TRBJ2-1; D is uncertain. Trimming took 5 bases from V and 7 from J, leaving 12 bases between them. This CDR3 is built from 13 residues. Germline V lookup: CDR1 MDHEN, CDR2 SYDVKM. For the CDR3, the DNA is TGTGCCAGCAGTCCGTTTCGCAGGAATGAGCAGTTCTTC. It yields the protein CASSPFRRNEQFF.

The sample holds one count of this clone. The J gene is TRBJ1-2, the V gene TRBV7-8; a possible D gene is TRBD1 (6 bases). The germline V gene encodes CDR1 SGHVS and CDR2 FQNEAQ. The CDR3 loop spans 14 amino acids. V lost 5 bases and J 4 bases, leaving 14 bases between the germline ends. The CDR3 DNA reads TGTGCCAGCAGCGCGGACAGTTTGGTCTATGGCTACACCTTC. Translating it yields CASSADSLVYGYTF.

Concerning this clone: The identical CDR3 is also encoded by other nucleotide sequences in the sample. The gene calls are TRBV7-9 and TRBJ2-7; D is undetermined. This CDR3 contains 13 residues. CDR1 is SEHNR and CDR2 is FQNEAQ in the germline V gene (reference sequence). V dropped 1 base and J dropped 2 bases, with 6 bases sitting between them. The CDR3 reads CASSLGRTYEQYF. The CDR3 DNA sequence: TGTGCCAGCAGCTTAGGGCGGACCTACGAGCAGTACTTC.

This chain connects TRBV27 to TRBJ1-2; D uncertain. V lost 3 bases, J lost 4 bases, and 18 bases lay in between. The germline V gene has CDR1 MNHEY and CDR2 SMNVEV (reference sequence). This CDR3 spans 16 amino acids. CDR3 sequence: CASSFRNRAGSYGYTF. The CDR3 nucleotides are TGTGCCAGCAGTTTCAGAAATCGGGCCGGTTCCTATGGCTACACCTTC.

For this clone: Relative to the germline gene, one junction end is altered; a read error may explain this. V and J are TRBV5-1 and TRBJ1-1; possible D gene TRBD1, 5 bases. The CDR3 runs 14 residues. CDR1 is SGHRS, CDR2 YFSETQ, per germline. This CDR3 is CATSQTGRNTEAFF. The CDR3 DNA follows: TGCGCCACCAGCCAAACAGGTCGGAACACTGAAGCTTTCTTT.

V gene TRBV19 combines with J gene TRBJ1-1, with a possible D match to TRBD1 (6 bases). This CDR3 has 16 residues. V lost 3 bases to trimming and J lost 2 bases, with 16 bases between them. Germline lookup yields CDR1 LNHDA and CDR2 SQIVND (reference sequence). The CDR3: CASSMGARRGNTEAFF. As DNA, the CDR3 is TGTGCCAGTAGTATGGGGGCCAGGAGGGGCAACACTGAAGCTTTCTTT.

The chain carries TRBV9 and TRBJ2-3, with TRBD2 as a possible D gene (5 bases). Trimming stripped 0 bases from V and 1 base from J, with 15 bases between. Germline V gene lookup returns CDR1 SGDLS and CDR2 YYNGEE. This CDR3 is 17 amino acids long. This CDR3 reads CASSVGGSRGGTDTQYF. The DNA of the CDR3 is TGTGCCAGCAGCGTAGGGGGTAGCCGGGGTGGCACAGATACGCAGTATTTT.

This sequence joins TRBV5-1 and TRBJ2-6, with 9 bases lining up with TRBD2. Trimming took 3 bases from V and 0 from J; bases not matched to a gene: 7. Germline V lookup: CDR1 SGHRS, CDR2 YFSETQ. This CDR3 region has 18 residues. The CDR3 DNA follows: TGCGCCAGCAGCTCTCGGACTAGCGCAGGCTCTGGGGCCAACGTCCTGACTTTC. Amino acids: CASSSRTSAGSGANVLTF.

As to this clone: The same CDR3 also results from other DNA sequences found in this sample. The chain employs TRBV18 and TRBJ2-5; D not resolved. V lost 3 bases and J 1 base, leaving 6 bases between the germline ends. The CDR3 totals 13 residues. Germline V gene lookup returns CDR1 KGHSH and CDR2 LQKENI. The CDR3 sequence: CASSPVAQETQYF. DNA of the CDR3: TGTGCCAGCTCACCCGTTGCCCAAGAGACCCAGTACTTC.

The chain links TRBV28 to TRBJ1-4, with D unresolved. Trimming removed 7 bases at V and 11 bases at J, with 14 bases between. This CDR3 spans 12 amino acids. Germline V gives CDR1 MDHEN, CDR2 SYDVKM. CDR3: CASTAPPGKLFF. The CDR3 DNA reads as TGTGCCAGCACAGCACCTCCGGGGAAACTGTTTTTT.

V is TRBV7-6 and J is TRBJ2-1; D might be TRBD1 or TRBD2, each matching 5 bases. This CDR3 has 13 amino acids. The V end lost 1 base, the J end lost 11 bases, and 12 bases lay between the germline ends. Germline V CDR1 and CDR2: SGHVS, FNYEAQ. The CDR3 sequence is CASSLDRDVKQFF. The CDR3 nucleotides read TGTGCCAGCAGCTTAGATAGGGACGTTAAGCAGTTCTTC.

This chain uses TRBV5-1 with TRBJ2-7, with D unclear. V was cut by 4 bases and J by 1 base, with 21 bases left in between. This CDR3 contains 17 residues. CDR1 and CDR2 from the germline V gene are SGHRS and YFSETQ. The chain's CDR3 is CASSPGVLLPLSYEQYF. CDR3 nucleotides: TGCGCCAGCAGCCCTGGGGTTCTCTTACCACTATCCTACGAGCAGTACTTC.

This chain links TRBV7-8 with TRBJ2-1; a weak D match, TRBD2 (6 bases). Trimming left V 1 base short and J 0 bases short, with 16 bases between. Germline values: CDR1 SGHVS, CDR2 FQNEAQ. The CDR3 covers 18 residues. The CDR3 bases are TGTGCCAGCAGCTTAGAAAAATGGGGGGAGTTCTCCTACAATGAGCAGTTCTTC. Its protein is CASSLEKWGEFSYNEQFF.

The V and J genes are TRBV30 and TRBJ2-7; 8 bases fit TRBD2. Germline CDR1 is GTSNPN and CDR2 is SVGIG (reference sequence). Unmatched junction bases numbered 10, after V lost 4 bases and J lost 5 bases. The CDR3 has 14 amino acids. The CDR3 here is CAWKGGRRLNEQYF. Here the CDR3 DNA reads TGTGCCTGGAAGGGCGGGAGGAGACTGAACGAGCAGTACTTC. The full variable domain, with the rest looked up from reference TRBV30 and TRBJ2-7, is SQTIHQWPATLVQPVGSPLSLECTVEGTSNPNLYWYRQAAGRGLQLLFYSVGIGQISSEVPQNLSASRPQDRQFILSSKKLLLSDSGFYLCAWKGGRRLNEQYFGPGTRLTVT.

The J gene is TRBJ1-3, the V gene TRBV30, with 8 bases matching TRBD1. Trimming cost V 0 bases and J 2 bases; bases outside gene matches: 9. This CDR3 region has 17 residues. Per the germline V gene, CDR1 is GTSNPN and CDR2 is SVGIG (reference sequence). For the CDR3, the DNA is TGTGCCTGGAGTGTTGTAGGACAGGGTAAAGCTGGAAACACCATATATTTT. Protein sequence: CAWSVVGQGKAGNTIYF.

The sample holds one count of this clone. V usage is TRBV27 and J usage is TRBJ2-1; a possible D gene is TRBD1 (6 bases). The length of the CDR3 is 14 residues. V gave up 5 bases and J gave up 11 bases, with 19 bases separating them. Germline loops: CDR1 MNHEY, CDR2 SMNVEV (reference sequence). CDR3 in amino acids: CASSPRHRVRKQFF. Here the CDR3 DNA reads TGTGCCAGCAGTCCGCGCCACAGGGTGCGGAAGCAGTTCTTC.

The chain recombines TRBV7-6 with TRBJ2-5, with D tentatively TRBD1 (6 bases). The germline V gene encodes CDR1 SGHVS and CDR2 FNYEAQ. With 4 bases removed from V and 2 bases from J, the gap between germline ends came to 17 bases. The CDR3 covers 16 residues. The CDR3 reads CASSSNYYGTQETQYF. Written as DNA, the CDR3 is TGTGCCAGCAGCTCCAACTACTACGGGACACAAGAGACCCAGTACTTC.

Only one count was recorded for this clone. The rearrangement uses TRBV7-8 and TRBJ2-7; 7 bases fit TRBD2. V shed 4 bases and J 3 bases; nucleotides not matched to a gene: 9. CDR1 SGHVS and CDR2 FQNEAQ come from the germline V gene. CDR3 length: 15 amino acids. The CDR3 DNA reads TGTGCCAGCAGCTCCCGGGACTACCGCCTCTACGAGCAGTACTTC. As protein: CASSSRDYRLYEQYF.